The 27 T cell receptor beta chains listed next were all sequenced from one sample in a study of cytomegalovirus exposure and HLA in healthy donors. The PCR employed 60 Vbeta primers together with 13 Jbeta primers. Sequencing was performed with immunoSEQ multiplex PCR; in TCRdb, only in-frame clones are kept and a portion is missing. The sample has around 100,000 clones; around 80% are singletons. Sequencing was done on a sample of PBMCs. Every receptor here comes from a young man in good health and CMV-seropositive.

The chain carries TRBV7-8 and TRBJ1-5; tentatively, D is TRBD1 (5 bases). Germline CDR1 SGHVS, CDR2 FQNEAQ. V was clipped by 5 bases and J by 7 bases, with 12 bases between them. The CDR3 is made up of 13 amino acids. The CDR3 region is CASSLDRTQPQHF. CDR3 nucleotide sequence: TGTGCCAGCAGCCTCGACAGAACCCAGCCCCAGCATTTT.

This chain uses TRBV5-6 with TRBJ1-2; TRBD1 might be the D (5 bases). Between the trimmed V and J ends, which lost 0 bases and 4 bases, there was a span of 16 bases. The CDR3 runs 16 residues. CDR1 and CDR2 from the germline V gene are SGHDT and YYEEEE. CDR3 protein: CASSLAGGGEVYGYTF. The CDR3 DNA reads as TGTGCCAGCAGCTTGGCCGGGGGAGGGGAAGTCTATGGCTACACCTTC.

The V gene is TRBV30, the J gene TRBJ2-5; 9 bases line up with TRBD2. The ends lost 5 bases at V and 4 bases at J; junction bases unmatched: 8. The CDR3 is made up of 14 amino acids. Germline V gives CDR1 GTSNPN, CDR2 SVGIG (reference sequence). The CDR3 is CAWGLAGGLETQYF. CDR3 nucleotide sequence: TGTGCCTGGGGACTGGCGGGAGGGCTAGAGACCCAGTACTTC.

Details on this clone: The conserved final phenylalanine or tryptophan is absent from the CDR3, which likely points to a read error. The chain recombines TRBV6-1 with TRBJ2-7; D remains unclear. CDR3 length equals 13 residues. V gave up 4 bases and J gave up 3 bases, with 10 bases separating them. Germline V gene data show CDR1 as MNHNS and CDR2 as SASEGT. DNA for the CDR3: TGTGCCAGCAGTGCAGCAATCAACTACGAGCAGTACCTC. Translation gives CASSAAINYEQYL.

This rearrangement joins TRBV7-8 to TRBJ2-5; TRBD2 agrees at 12 bases. With 7 bases clipped from V and 1 base from J, the junction kept 4 bases outside the gene matches. The germline V gene encodes CDR1 SGHVS and CDR2 FQNEAQ. This CDR3 region has 15 residues. CDR3 nucleotides: TGTGCCAGCAAACTAGCGGGGGGTATCCAAGAGACCCAGTACTTC. It encodes CASKLAGGIQETQYF.

The chain joins TRBV7-9 to TRBJ1-2, with TRBD1 identical over 8 bases. V was clipped by 2 bases and J by 4 bases; unmatched bases: 12. CDR3 size: 17 residues. Germline loops: CDR1 SEHNR, CDR2 FQNEAQ (reference sequence). Here the CDR3 reads CASSLRRLDRVTYGYTF. DNA of the CDR3: TGTGCCAGCAGCTTAAGGCGGTTGGACAGGGTTACCTATGGCTACACCTTC.

The V gene is TRBV20-1, the J gene TRBJ2-5; D is unclear. The V end lost 1 base, the J end lost 2 bases, and 2 bases lay between the germline ends. This CDR3 is built from 11 residues. CDR1 and CDR2 from the germline V gene are DFQATT and SNEGSKA (reference sequence). CDR3 nucleotide sequence: TGCAGTGCTAGAGCACAAGAGACCCAGTACTTC. Translating gives CSARAQETQYF.

The chain links TRBV28 to TRBJ2-7, with TRBD2 identical over 8 bases. This CDR3 is built from 13 residues. The J segment lost 0 bases and the V segment lost 8 bases, leaving 3 bases of the junction unmatched. Germline lookup yields CDR1 MDHEN and CDR2 SYDVKM. CDR3 in amino acids: CASRRGGSYEQYF. In DNA form, the CDR3 reads TGTGCCAGCCGCCGGGGGGGCTCCTACGAGCAGTACTTC.

This chain links TRBV18 with TRBJ1-3; TRBD1 might be the D (6 bases). This CDR3 region has 14 residues. Trimming took 2 bases from V and 4 from J, leaving 9 bases between them. Germline CDR1 and CDR2: KGHSH and LQKENI. CDR3 protein: CASSPRDRGNTIYF. The CDR3 nucleotides are TGTGCCAGCTCACCAAGAGACAGGGGAAACACCATATATTTT.

The chain has TRBV9 and TRBJ2-5; TRBD2 agrees at 10 bases. V lost 0 bases to trimming and J lost 2 bases; unmatched junction nucleotides: 4. CDR1 is SGDLS, CDR2 YYNGEE, per germline. The CDR3 has 16 residues. The CDR3 loop reads CASSVGNSGGQETQYF. As DNA, the CDR3 is TGTGCCAGCAGCGTAGGAAATAGCGGGGGGCAAGAGACCCAGTACTTC.

The chain recombines TRBV7-2 with TRBJ2-5, with D perhaps TRBD2 (5 bases). The CDR3 totals 13 residues. Trimming removed 3 bases from V and 5 bases from J, with 10 bases in between. The germline V gene encodes CDR1 SGHTA and CDR2 FQGNSA. The DNA for the CDR3 is TGTGCCAGCAGCTTGGAGGAACAGGAGACCCAGTACTTC. Its translation: CASSLEEQETQYF.

The V gene is TRBV28, the J gene TRBJ2-5; D is perhaps TRBD2 (5 bases). CDR1 MDHEN and CDR2 SYDVKM come from the germline V gene. Trimming took 6 bases from V and 5 from J, leaving 13 bases between them. The CDR3 runs 13 residues. CDR3 nucleotide sequence: TGTGCCAGCAGCCTGAGGGCCGACGAGACCCAGTACTTC. Amino acid sequence: CASSLRADETQYF.

The gene calls are TRBV5-4 and TRBJ2-5; a possible D gene is TRBD1 (5 bases). The closer fit of TRBJ2-7 to the DNA end suggests the J call may be wrong. The CDR3 covers 13 residues. Germline V gives CDR1 SGHNT, CDR2 YYREEE (reference sequence). CDR3 sequence (DNA): TGTGCCAGCAGCCCAACAGGAGTTCCCGAGCAGTACTTC. This encodes CASSPTGVPEQYF.

This rearrangement joins TRBV7-9 to TRBJ2-1; 9 nucleotides align to TRBD2. V dropped 1 base and J dropped 2; count of bases not matched to a gene: 9. Germline values: CDR1 SEHNR, CDR2 FQNEAQ (reference sequence). This CDR3 spans 18 amino acids. Written as DNA, the CDR3 is TGTGCCAGCAGCTTAGGACGGGGCGGCGGGAGGGCCTACAATGAGCAGTTCTTC. Translated: CASSLGRGGGRAYNEQFF.

This clone has only a few counts. The genes are TRBV16 and TRBJ1-1; 8 nucleotides line up with TRBD1. The CDR3 length is 13 residues. With 4 bases clipped from V and 7 bases from J, the junction kept 5 bases outside the gene matches. From germline, CDR1 is KGHSY and CDR2 FQNENV. The CDR3 protein is CASSLDREGEAFF. CDR3 sequence (DNA): TGTGCCAGCAGCCTGGACAGGGAGGGTGAAGCTTTCTTT.

The rearrangement uses TRBV30 and TRBJ1-2; D call uncertain. CDR3 size: 14 residues. Germline CDR1 reads GTSNPN; CDR2 reads SVGIG (reference sequence). V was shortened by 1 base and J by 8 bases, with 17 bases between the two germline ends. CDR3 coding DNA: TGTGCCTGGAGTGCTTACGAAGCACCGTTGGGCTACACCTTC. Protein product: CAWSAYEAPLGYTF.

With regard to this clone: At one end, the junction sequence differs from germline, possibly due to a read error. The chain carries TRBV18 and TRBJ1-1; a weak D match, TRBD1 (5 bases). Per the germline V gene, CDR1 is KGHSH and CDR2 is LQKENI. The CDR3 covers 14 residues. The CDR3 DNA sequence: TGTGCCAGCTCCCCACCATGGTTGGGGGGTGAAGCTTTCTTT. Amino acids: CASSPPWLGGEAFF.

This clone was found a few times. The J gene is TRBJ1-5, the V gene TRBV28, with TRBD1 as a possible D gene (6 bases). The CDR3 runs 15 residues. CDR1 and CDR2 (germline): MDHEN, SYDVKM. Between the trimmed V and J ends, which lost 2 bases and 0 bases, there was a span of 8 bases. The DNA of the CDR3 is TGTGCCAGCAGTTTACGAGGGGGTAGCAATCAGCCCCAGCATTTT. Encoded protein: CASSLRGGSNQPQHF. Full variable domain (rest looked up from reference TRBV28 and TRBJ1-5): DVKVTQSSRYLVKRTGEKVFLECVQDMDHENMFWYRQDPGLGLRLIYFSYDVKMKEKGDIPEGYSVSREKKERFSLILESASTNQTSMYLCASSLRGGSNQPQHFGDGTRLSIL.

Relative to its sample, this clone is medium-sized. The chain joins TRBV5-1 to TRBJ1-1; a possible D gene is TRBD1 (6 bases). Germline V gives CDR1 SGHRS, CDR2 YFSETQ. The V and J ends lost 0 bases and 1 base respectively, with 10 bases between them. The CDR3 sequence is 15 residues long. CDR3 amino acids: CASSLEGQWNTEAFF. DNA for the CDR3: TGCGCCAGCAGCTTGGAAGGACAGTGGAACACTGAAGCTTTCTTT.

The V gene is TRBV5-4, the J gene TRBJ2-7; no firm D call. The V and J ends lost 2 bases and 2 bases respectively, with 23 bases between them. Germline V gene sequence: CDR1 SGHNT, CDR2 YYREEE (reference sequence). This CDR3 comprises 18 residues. This CDR3 is CASSLFPSSGVTAYEQYF. CDR3 DNA sequence: TGTGCCAGCAGCTTATTTCCCTCCTCAGGTGTGACCGCCTACGAGCAGTACTTC. Full variable domain (remainder filled in from reference TRBV5-4 and TRBJ2-7): ETGVTQSPTHLIKTRGQQVTLRCSSQSGHNTVSWYQQALGQGPQFIFQYYREEENGRGNFPPRFSGLQFPNYSSELNVNALELDDSALYLCASSLFPSSGVTAYEQYFGPGTRLTVT.

This chain uses TRBV19 with TRBJ2-1; D ambiguous. Trimming stripped 7 bases from V and 0 bases from J, with 10 bases between. The CDR3 totals 14 residues. Germline values: CDR1 LNHDA, CDR2 SQIVND (reference sequence). The CDR3 bases are TGTGCCAGTACTCGGTCGAGCTCCTACAATGAGCAGTTCTTC. This gives the protein CASTRSSSYNEQFF.

The rearrangement uses TRBV6-1 and TRBJ1-5; 12 positions match TRBD1. V gave up 6 bases and J gave up 6 bases; unmatched junction bases: 6. Germline V gives CDR1 MNHNS, CDR2 SASEGT. The CDR3 is 15 amino acids. The CDR3 nucleotides are TGTGCCAGCAGCCCGGGACAGGGGGCTGTTCAGCCCCAGCATTTT. The encoded protein is CASSPGQGAVQPQHF.

V usage is TRBV7-8 and J usage is TRBJ1-2; no firm D call. This CDR3 has 14 amino acids. Trimming stripped 2 bases from V and 5 bases from J, with 12 bases between. Germline V gene lookup returns CDR1 SGHVS and CDR2 FQNEAQ. CDR3 in amino acids: CASSLRVGLYGYTF. DNA for the CDR3: TGTGCCAGCAGCTTACGGGTCGGACTTTATGGCTACACCTTC. The entire variable domain, with the rest obtained from reference TRBV7-8 and TRBJ1-2, is as follows: GAGVSQSPRYKVAKRGQDVALRCDPISGHVSLFWYQQALGQGPEFLTYFQNEAQLDKSGLPSDRFFAERPEGSVSTLKIQRTQQEDSAVYLCASSLRVGLYGYTFGSGTRLTVV.

The chain combines TRBV28 with TRBJ2-1; a possible D gene is TRBD2 (6 bases). Looked up from germline, CDR1 is MDHEN and CDR2 is SYDVKM. This CDR3 is 14 amino acids long. V lost 8 bases and J 4 bases, leaving 15 bases between the germline ends. The CDR3 spells CASLGGAGYNEQFF. The CDR3 DNA reads as TGTGCCAGCCTGGGCGGGGCCGGGTACAATGAGCAGTTCTTC.

The rearrangement joins TRBV6-5 to TRBJ1-6; 8 bases align to TRBD1. CDR1 MNHEY and CDR2 SVGAGI come from the germline V gene. Unmatched junction bases numbered 10, after V lost 6 bases and J lost 12 bases. The CDR3 spans 14 residues. For the CDR3, the DNA is TGTGCCAGCAGCCCCTGGACAGGGACTCTACCCCTCCACTTT. It translates to CASSPWTGTLPLHF.

CDR3 loop: CSVETGMNYGYTF. CDR3 DNA: TGCAGCGTAGAGACAGGGATGAACTATGGCTACACCTTC. V usage is TRBV29-1 and J usage is TRBJ1-2; 7 positions match TRBD1. This CDR3 is 13 amino acids long. J gave up 2 bases and V 6 bases, and 6 bases lay outside the gene matches. Germline values: CDR1 SQVTM, CDR2 ANQGSEA. Based on the CDR3 plus reference TRBV29-1 and TRBJ1-2, the full variable domain is SAVISQKPSRDICQRGTSLTIQCQVDSQVTMMFWYRQQPGQSLTLIATANQGSEATYESGFVIDKFPISRPNLTFSTLTVSNMSPEDSSIYLCSVETGMNYGYTFGSGTRLTVV.

This clone was counted a single time. The chain uses TRBV5-1 and TRBJ2-6, with 7 bases matching TRBD1. Trimming removed 0 bases from V and 0 bases from J; junction bases left unmatched: 6. The CDR3 has 18 amino acids. Germline assignment: CDR1 SGHRS and CDR2 YFSETQ. CDR3 in amino acids: CASSLVGTASSGANVLTF. The CDR3, as DNA: TGCGCCAGCAGCTTGGTTGGGACAGCGAGCTCTGGGGCCAACGTCCTGACTTTC.